This T cell receptor beta chain was obtained from a study of shared clonotypes between healthy human individuals. Whole-study findings and limits: Despite large depth, sorted-subset datasets appeared incompletely sequenced. Limited genetic and exposure-history diversity came from having few donors.

Naive-designated CD8 cells lacked CD45RO, were positively enriched for CCR7, and omitted terminally differentiated effector memory CD45RA+ cells. Only Caucasian adults living in Nashville, Tennessee served as donors. Methods used by the authors: Quality scores were absent from the junction-only immunoSEQ sequences, so filtering differed. Sequencing used immunoSEQ multiplex PCR; TCRdb keeps in-frame clones, though not all of them. D and trimming come from the DNA, and the V and J calls and clone size come from that table. The table lists about 2 million clones, about 94% of them singletons, with around 1.1% in the top ten. On this clone itself: The antigen is unknown.

Trimming removed 3 bases at V and 4 bases at J, with 13 bases between. Germline assignment: CDR1 SGHAT and CDR2 FQNNGV. The CDR3 extends over 15 amino acids. The sequencing sample was made of naive CD8+ T cells sorted from blood. The V call is TRBV11-2, the J call TRBJ1-3; no clear D gene. The sequence came from a man aged 18-30 years in good health. The CDR3 nucleotides read TGTGCCAGCAGCTTGACCGTTAGTAGGGGAAACACCATATATTTT. Protein product: CASSLTVSRGNTIYF.